This passage covers 23 T cell receptor beta chains from one sample sequenced in a study of cytomegalovirus exposure and HLA in healthy donors. Primers for the PCR totalled 60 Vbeta and 13 Jbeta. Measured with immunoSEQ multiplex PCR; TCRdb has only the in-frame clones, and not every one. In the table there are about 140,000 clones, about 82% of which are singletons. The material sequenced was PBMCs. The receptors stem from a woman aged 40 to 50 in good health and CMV-seropositive.

This clone was seen a handful of times. The V and J genes are TRBV11-2 and TRBJ2-7; the match to TRBD1 covers 7 bases. CDR1 SGHAT and CDR2 FQNNGV come from the germline V gene. The CDR3 covers 14 residues. The V and J ends lost 5 bases and 4 bases, in that order; junction bases with no gene match: 8. As DNA, the CDR3 is TGTGCCAGCAGCCTTAGGGGGCTGTTATACGAGCAGTACTTC. Its translation: CASSLRGLLYEQYF.

The J gene is TRBJ1-1, the V gene TRBV29-1; the match to TRBD1 covers 7 bases. This CDR3 comprises 13 residues. Germline values: CDR1 SQVTM, CDR2 ANQGSEA. V lost 4 bases, J lost 0 bases, and 2 bases stayed unmatched. This CDR3 reads CSVVGTVNTEAFF. The DNA of the CDR3 is TGCAGCGTTGTCGGGACAGTGAACACTGAAGCTTTCTTT.

V usage is TRBV2 and J usage is TRBJ1-5, with D perhaps TRBD1 (6 bases). V was pared by 6 bases and J by 5 bases, with 11 bases between. This CDR3 has 13 amino acids. Germline V gene lookup returns CDR1 SNHLY and CDR2 FYNNEI. The CDR3 protein is CASSPYRDQPQHF. CDR3 nucleotide sequence: TGTGCCAGCAGCCCGTACAGGGATCAGCCCCAGCATTTT.

This clone was seen at least ten times. J is TRBJ1-4 and V is TRBV5-6; TRBD1 might be the D (6 bases). Germline loops: CDR1 SGHDT, CDR2 YYEEEE. The CDR3 is made up of 15 amino acids. With 2 bases removed from V and 3 bases from J, the gap between germline ends came to 11 bases. CDR3 DNA sequence: TGTGCCAGCAGCTTTAACAGGGTATCTAATGAAAAACTGTTTTTT. Protein sequence: CASSFNRVSNEKLFF. Full variable domain (remainder filled in from reference TRBV5-6 and TRBJ1-4): DAGVTQSPTHLIKTRGQQVTLRCSPKSGHDTVSWYQQALGQGPQFIFQYYEEEERQRGNFPDRFSGHQFPNYSSELNVNALLLGDSALYLCASSFNRVSNEKLFFGSGTQLSVL.

This clone has a single count. The gene calls are TRBV6-1 and TRBJ1-2; 8 bases line up with TRBD1. V dropped 3 bases and J dropped 8; count of bases not matched to a gene: 11. Germline values: CDR1 MNHNS, CDR2 SASEGT. CDR3 size: 15 residues. Here the CDR3 reads CASSDSPTGAGGYTF. CDR3 coding DNA: TGTGCCAGCAGTGATTCACCGACAGGGGCCGGCGGCTACACCTTC.

The rearrangement uses TRBV19 and TRBJ1-5; D uncertain. From germline, CDR1 is LNHDA and CDR2 SQIVND (reference sequence). V was pared by 5 bases and J by 0 bases, with 11 bases between. CDR3 length equals 15 residues. The CDR3 loop is CASSFTEYSNQPQHF. In DNA form, the CDR3 reads TGTGCCAGTAGTTTTACAGAGTATAGCAATCAGCCCCAGCATTTT.

J is TRBJ1-6 and V is TRBV4-3, with D tentatively TRBD1 (6 bases). The CDR3 has 15 amino acids. The V and J ends lost 0 bases and 10 bases respectively, with 13 bases between them. Germline values: CDR1 LGHNA, CDR2 YSLEER. The CDR3: CASSQDRAGASPLHF. The CDR3 DNA is TGCGCCAGCAGCCAAGATCGGGCAGGGGCATCACCCCTCCACTTT.

The rearrangement links TRBV30 to TRBJ2-7; 10 positions agree with TRBD2. The CDR3 is 15 residues long. J lost 0 bases, V lost 2 bases, and 4 bases had no gene match. The germline V gene has CDR1 GTSNPN and CDR2 SVGIG (reference sequence). CDR3: CAWSFSGRLSYEQYF. CDR3 in DNA: TGTGCCTGGAGTTTTAGCGGGAGGCTCTCCTACGAGCAGTACTTC.

The chain combines TRBV18 with TRBJ1-1; perhaps TRBD1 as D (6 bases). Deletions cut 2 bases from V and 1 base from J, with 17 bases between. This CDR3 has 17 residues. Looked up from germline, CDR1 is KGHSH and CDR2 is LQKENI. Written as DNA, the CDR3 is TGTGCCAGCTCACCAATTCGATCGGGGGGCGGGAACACTGAAGCTTTCTTT. Encoded protein: CASSPIRSGGGNTEAFF.

This chain connects TRBV25-1 to TRBJ2-1, with TRBD2 as a possible D gene (6 bases). V was shortened by 5 bases and J by 6 bases, with 11 bases between the two germline ends. The CDR3 runs 13 residues. CDR1 is MGHDK and CDR2 is SYGVNS in the germline V gene. The CDR3 DNA is TGTGCCAGCAGTAATGGGGGGAGCAATGAGCAGTTCTTC. This encodes CASSNGGSNEQFF.

The table lists this clone with a count of one. The gene calls are TRBV4-3 and TRBJ2-3; 8 nucleotides line up with TRBD2. After removal of 1 base from V and 7 bases from J, the junction contained 13 bases not matched to a gene. CDR1 LGHNA and CDR2 YSLEER come from the germline V gene. This CDR3 contains 17 residues. For the CDR3, the DNA is TGCGCCAGCAGCCAAGGGTTGGAAGCGGGGGCACTCAATACGCAGTATTTT. Amino acids: CASSQGLEAGALNTQYF.

The chain joins TRBV6-6 to TRBJ2-7, with D possibly being TRBD1 (6 bases). This CDR3 is built from 14 residues. The V end was cut by 0 bases, the J end by 5 bases, with 11 bases between. CDR1 is MNHNY and CDR2 is SVGAGI in the germline V gene (reference sequence). The CDR3 bases are TGTGCCAGCAGTTACTCCTGGGGGCAGAACGAGCAGTACTTC. The encoded protein is CASSYSWGQNEQYF.

The table lists this clone with a few counts. V usage is TRBV6-1 and J usage is TRBJ2-7; D ambiguous. Trimming took 7 bases from V and 5 from J, leaving 15 bases between them. Germline CDR1 is MNHNS and CDR2 is SASEGT. CDR3 length: 13 residues. The CDR3 nucleotides are TGTGCCAGCACCCGCCCTTCAACGGACGAGCAGTACTTC. It encodes CASTRPSTDEQYF.

The gene calls are TRBV5-6 and TRBJ2-7, with 9 bases identical to TRBD1. The CDR3 totals 15 residues. Germline V gives CDR1 SGHDT, CDR2 YYEEEE. The trim removed 4 bases at V and 3 bases at J, leaving 8 bases unmatched. In DNA, the CDR3 is TGTGCCAGCAGCCGGGGAGGGGGACAGGGCTACGAGCAGTACTTC. It encodes CASSRGGGQGYEQYF. The complete variable domain, with remaining parts taken from reference TRBV5-6 and TRBJ2-7, reads DAGVTQSPTHLIKTRGQQVTLRCSPKSGHDTVSWYQQALGQGPQFIFQYYEEEERQRGNFPDRFSGHQFPNYSSELNVNALLLGDSALYLCASSRGGGQGYEQYFGPGTRLTVT.

J is TRBJ2-5 and V is TRBV6-5; TRBD2 matches at 10 bases. The CDR3 is made up of 13 amino acids. In germline, CDR1 is MNHEY, CDR2 SVGAGI. V shed 6 bases and J 7 bases; nucleotides not matched to a gene: 5. This CDR3 reads CASSSAGGATQYF. In DNA, the CDR3 is TGTGCCAGCAGCTCAGCGGGAGGGGCGACCCAGTACTTC.

There are a few counts of this clone. CDR3 DNA: TGTGCCAGCAGTTTACCGGCCAGACGGGACACTGAAGCTTTCTTT. It yields the protein CASSLPARRDTEAFF. The chain links TRBV28 to TRBJ1-1; D gene unclear. Trimming removed 2 bases at V and 3 bases at J, with 13 bases between. CDR3 length: 15 amino acids. In germline, CDR1 is MDHEN, CDR2 SYDVKM.

The V gene is TRBV19, the J gene TRBJ2-1; D gene ambiguous. The germline V gene has CDR1 LNHDA and CDR2 SQIVND (reference sequence). The CDR3 runs 16 residues. The V and J ends lost 1 base and 0 bases respectively, with 10 bases between them. The CDR3 bases are TGTGCCAGTAGTATAGCCCCGCTAGGCTCCTACAATGAGCAGTTCTTC. Translation gives CASSIAPLGSYNEQFF.

The chain couples TRBV27 to TRBJ1-2, with D unclear. CDR1 MNHEY and CDR2 SMNVEV come from the germline V gene (reference sequence). Between the trimmed V and J ends, which lost 1 base and 5 bases, there was a span of 17 bases. The CDR3 has 16 residues. The CDR3 DNA reads TGTGCCAGCAGTTTATTGCCGTTAGCCGCTGCATATGGCTACACCTTC. Translated, it gives CASSLLPLAAAYGYTF.

The chain employs TRBV18 and TRBJ1-5; TRBD1 matches 7 bases. The CDR3 loop spans 15 amino acids. V lost 6 bases to trimming and J lost 2 bases; unmatched junction nucleotides: 7. Germline values: CDR1 KGHSH, CDR2 LQKENI. The CDR3 protein is CASSLHGTGNQPQHF. The CDR3 region has the DNA TGTGCCAGCTCCCTACACGGGACAGGCAATCAGCCCCAGCATTTT.

The chain is built from TRBV9 and TRBJ2-5, with a tentative D call TRBD2 (6 bases). The last part of the DNA fits TRBJ2-7 better; the J call may be wrong. The CDR3 consists of 13 residues. Germline CDR1 SGDLS, CDR2 YYNGEE. CDR3 DNA sequence: TGTGCCAGCAGCGAGGAGGGCTCCTACGAGCAGTACTTC. Protein sequence: CASSEEGSYEQYF.

The chain recombines TRBV27 with TRBJ2-7; TRBD1 aligns across 10 bases. The CDR3 contains 14 residues. Germline V gives CDR1 MNHEY, CDR2 SMNVEV (reference sequence). The trim removed 5 bases at V and 6 bases at J, leaving 7 bases unmatched. This CDR3 reads CASSTDRGAGEQYF. In DNA form, the CDR3 reads TGTGCCAGCAGTACGGACAGGGGGGCGGGCGAGCAGTACTTC.

This clone was detected once. Other DNA sequences from this sample encode an identical CDR3 as well. The rearrangement uses TRBV5-4 and TRBJ2-7; 8 bases map to TRBD1. The CDR3 spans 13 residues. Looked up from germline, CDR1 is SGHNT and CDR2 is YYREEE (reference sequence). J lost 5 bases, V lost 1 base, and 2 bases had no gene match. The CDR3 DNA reads as TGTGCCAGCAGCTTGACAGGGGGAGACGAGCAGTACTTC. Translation gives CASSLTGGDEQYF.

The chain couples TRBV5-1 to TRBJ1-4, with 9 bases fitting TRBD1. The CDR3 is 14 residues long. J was trimmed by 8 bases and V by 2 bases; bases with no gene match: 4. Germline CDR1 SGHRS, CDR2 YFSETQ. The CDR3 nucleotides are TGCGCCAGCAGCTTTAACAGGGGGCGAGAAAAACTGTTTTTT. The encoded protein is CASSFNRGREKLFF.